The subject of this entry is one T cell receptor beta chain. The sample comes from a study of blood T cell repertoires in COVID-19. Profiling relied on immunoSEQ multiplex PCR, and the TCRdb table lists in-frame clones only, not all of them. The table records fewer than 400,000 clones, around 84% of them present only once. Input material: PBMCs or T cells enriched from blood (not recorded which). This TCR was recovered from a woman in her twenties or thirties who had been exposed to COVID-19.

The CDR3 here is CASSELQGAPTEAFF. The DNA of the CDR3 is TGCGCCAGCAGCGAGTTACAGGGGGCGCCCACTGAAGCTTTCTTT. This sequence joins TRBV5-1 and TRBJ1-1, with 9 bases matching TRBD1. CDR1 is SGHRS and CDR2 is YFSETQ in the germline V gene. The CDR3 runs to 15 residues. Trimming took 4 bases from V and 4 from J; bases not matched to a gene: 8.